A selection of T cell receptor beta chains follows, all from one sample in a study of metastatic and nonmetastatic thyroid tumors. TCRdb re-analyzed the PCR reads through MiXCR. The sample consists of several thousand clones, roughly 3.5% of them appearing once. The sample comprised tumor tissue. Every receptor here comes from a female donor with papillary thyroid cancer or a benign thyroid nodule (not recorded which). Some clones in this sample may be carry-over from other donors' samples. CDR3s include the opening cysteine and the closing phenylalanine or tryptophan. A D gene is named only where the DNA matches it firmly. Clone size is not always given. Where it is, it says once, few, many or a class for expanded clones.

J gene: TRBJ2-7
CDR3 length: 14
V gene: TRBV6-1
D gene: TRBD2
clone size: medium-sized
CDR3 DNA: TGTGCCAGCAACCTAGCGGGAGGGGCCTACGAGCAGTACTTC
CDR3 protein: CASNLAGGAYEQYF

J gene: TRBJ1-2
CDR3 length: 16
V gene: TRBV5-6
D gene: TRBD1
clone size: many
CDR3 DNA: TGTGCCAGCAGCGTTCTCAGGGGGCGCTTGGACTATGGCTACACCTTC
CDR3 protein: CASSVLRGRLDYGYTF

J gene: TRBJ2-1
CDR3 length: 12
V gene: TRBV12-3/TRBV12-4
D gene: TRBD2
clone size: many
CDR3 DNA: TGTGCCAGCAGAGGACTAGCGGGACCTCAGTTCTTC
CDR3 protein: CASRGLAGPQFF

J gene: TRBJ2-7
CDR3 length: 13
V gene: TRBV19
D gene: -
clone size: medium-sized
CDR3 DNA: TGTGCCAGTAGTAGGGACACCCCTGACGAGCAGTACTTC
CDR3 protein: CASSRDTPDEQYF

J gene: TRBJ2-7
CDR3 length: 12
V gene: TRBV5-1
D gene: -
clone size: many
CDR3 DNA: TGCGCCAGCAGCGCCCCGAGTTTAGGGCAGTACTTC
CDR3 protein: CASSAPSLGQYF

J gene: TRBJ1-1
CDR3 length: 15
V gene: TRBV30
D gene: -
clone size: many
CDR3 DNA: TGTGCCTGGACGATGTCCGGACAACTGAACACTGAAGCTTTCTTT
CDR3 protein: CAWTMSGQLNTEAFF

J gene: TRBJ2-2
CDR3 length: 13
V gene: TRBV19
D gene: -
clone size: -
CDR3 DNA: TGTGCCAGTAGTACTACTAACCCCGGGGAGCTGTTTTTT
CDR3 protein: CASSTTNPGELFF

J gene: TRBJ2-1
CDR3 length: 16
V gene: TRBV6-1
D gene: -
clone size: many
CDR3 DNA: TGTGCCAGCAGTGAAGGGCAGCAACTGTCCTACAATGAGCAGTTCTTC
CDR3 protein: CASSEGQQLSYNEQFF

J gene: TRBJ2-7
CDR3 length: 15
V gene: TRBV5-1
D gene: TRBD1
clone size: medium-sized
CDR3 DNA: TGCGCCAGCAGCCTCTCGACAGGGGGCTGGTACGAGCAGTACTTC
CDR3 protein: CASSLSTGGWYEQYF

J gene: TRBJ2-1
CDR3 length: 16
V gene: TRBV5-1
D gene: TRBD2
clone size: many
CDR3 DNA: TGCGCCAGCAGCTTGGGGAGCGGGGAGGCCCTCAATGAGCAGTTCTTC
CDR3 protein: CASSLGSGEALNEQFF

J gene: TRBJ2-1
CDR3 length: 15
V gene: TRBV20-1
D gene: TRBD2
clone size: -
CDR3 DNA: TGCAGTGCTAGGGGAGGGACTAGCGGGAGGGGTGAGCAGTTCTTC
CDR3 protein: CSARGGTSGRGEQFF

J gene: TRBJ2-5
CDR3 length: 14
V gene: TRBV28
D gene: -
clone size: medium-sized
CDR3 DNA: TGTGCCAGCAGTTTGGCACGGTCCGGGGAGACCCAGTACTTC
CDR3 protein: CASSLARSGETQYF

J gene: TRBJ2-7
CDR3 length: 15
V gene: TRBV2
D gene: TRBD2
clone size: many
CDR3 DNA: TGTGCCAGCCAAGGGTGGGCGGGGGGAGCCTACGAGCAGTACTTC
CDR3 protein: CASQGWAGGAYEQYF

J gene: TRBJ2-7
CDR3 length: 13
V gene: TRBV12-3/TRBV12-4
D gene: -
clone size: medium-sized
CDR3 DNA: TGTGCCAGCAATTCGGACCTAACCTACGAGCAGTACTTC
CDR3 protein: CASNSDLTYEQYF

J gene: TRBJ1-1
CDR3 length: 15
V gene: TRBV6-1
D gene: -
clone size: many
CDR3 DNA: TGTGCCAGCAGTGAAGGGCCTACAGGTGGCACTGAAGCTTTCTTT
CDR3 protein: CASSEGPTGGTEAFF

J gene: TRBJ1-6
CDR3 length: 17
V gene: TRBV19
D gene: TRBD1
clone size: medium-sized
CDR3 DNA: TGTGCCAGTAGTGATGCTCTTCAGGGGGCTGTCGGTTCACCCCTCCACTTT
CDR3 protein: CASSDALQGAVGSPLHF

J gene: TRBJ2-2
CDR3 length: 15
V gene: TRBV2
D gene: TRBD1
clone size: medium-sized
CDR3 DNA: TGTGCCAGCAGTCCCACTCGACAGGGAGCCGGGGAGCTGTTTTTT
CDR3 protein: CASSPTRQGAGELFF

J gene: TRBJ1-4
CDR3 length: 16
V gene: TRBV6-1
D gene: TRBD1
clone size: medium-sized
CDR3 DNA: TGTGCCAGCAGTGATGGGTTTGGGACAGGGGGCGAAAAACTGTTTTTT
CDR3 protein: CASSDGFGTGGEKLFF

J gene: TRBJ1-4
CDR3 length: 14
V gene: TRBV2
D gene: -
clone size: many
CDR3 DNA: TGTGCCAGCAACTGGGGACCGGGCGATGAAAAACTGTTTTTT
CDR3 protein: CASNWGPGDEKLFF

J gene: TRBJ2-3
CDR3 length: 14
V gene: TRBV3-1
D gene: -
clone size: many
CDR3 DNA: TGCGCCAGCAGCCGCTTGGGGGGGCCGGATACGCAGTATTTT
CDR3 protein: CASSRLGGPDTQYF

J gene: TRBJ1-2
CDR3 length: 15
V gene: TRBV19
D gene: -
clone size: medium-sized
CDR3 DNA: TGTGCCAGTAGTATAGGGATTGTAGAACGCTATGGCTACACCTTC
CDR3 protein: CASSIGIVERYGYTF

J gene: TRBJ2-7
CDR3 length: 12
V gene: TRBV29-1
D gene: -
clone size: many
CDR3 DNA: TGCAGCGTTGCTCAGACCGCCTACGAGCAGTACTTC
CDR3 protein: CSVAQTAYEQYF

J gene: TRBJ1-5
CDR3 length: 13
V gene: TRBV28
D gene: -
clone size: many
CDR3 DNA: TGTGCCAGCAGTTGGGACTTCAATCAGCCCCAGCATTTT
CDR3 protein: CASSWDFNQPQHF

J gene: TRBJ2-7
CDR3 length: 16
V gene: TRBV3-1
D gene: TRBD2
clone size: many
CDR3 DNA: TGTGCCAGCAGCCAAGAAGGCGGACTAGCGGTTTACGAGCAGTACTTC
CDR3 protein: CASSQEGGLAVYEQYF

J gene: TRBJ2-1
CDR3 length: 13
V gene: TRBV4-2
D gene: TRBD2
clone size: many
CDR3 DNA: TGTGCCAGCAGCCAAGAAAAGCGGGAGAGGCAGTTCTTC
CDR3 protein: CASSQEKRERQFF

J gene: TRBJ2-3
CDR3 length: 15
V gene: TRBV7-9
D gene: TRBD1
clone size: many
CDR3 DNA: TGTGCCAGCAGCCCAGGGACAGGGGACGTGGATACGCAGTATTTT
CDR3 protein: CASSPGTGDVDTQYF

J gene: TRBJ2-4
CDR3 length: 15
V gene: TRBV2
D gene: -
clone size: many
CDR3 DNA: TGTGCCAGCAGTGATCCCGGGCTTAGGGGAAACATTCAGTACTTC
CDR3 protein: CASSDPGLRGNIQYF

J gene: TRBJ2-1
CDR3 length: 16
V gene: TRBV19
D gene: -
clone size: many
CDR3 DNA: TGTGCCAGTAGCGATAGGACGGAACGAGCCTACAATGAGCAGTTCTTC
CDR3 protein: CASSDRTERAYNEQFF

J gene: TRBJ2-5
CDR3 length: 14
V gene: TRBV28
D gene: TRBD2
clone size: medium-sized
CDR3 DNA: TGTGCCAGCAGTCCGGGGACTAGCCTGGAGACCCAGTACTTC
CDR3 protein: CASSPGTSLETQYF

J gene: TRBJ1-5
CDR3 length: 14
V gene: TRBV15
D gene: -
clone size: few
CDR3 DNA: TGTGCCACCAGCAGACAGGGGCCGAATCAGCCCCAGCATTTT
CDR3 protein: CATSRQGPNQPQHF

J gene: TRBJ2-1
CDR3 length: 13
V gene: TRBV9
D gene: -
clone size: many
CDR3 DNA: TGTGCCAGCAGCCTACCGCCCCGAAATGAGCAGTTCTTC
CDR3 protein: CASSLPPRNEQFF

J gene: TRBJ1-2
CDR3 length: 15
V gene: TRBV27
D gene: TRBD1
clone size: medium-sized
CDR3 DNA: TGTGCCAGCAGGATAGGAGGGGGCGCGACCTATGGCTACACCTTC
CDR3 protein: CASRIGGGATYGYTF

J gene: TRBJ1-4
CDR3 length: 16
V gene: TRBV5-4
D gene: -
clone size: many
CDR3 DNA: TGTGCCAGCAGCTTGGTGCCGGGGGCGCCTAATGAAAAACTGTTTTTT
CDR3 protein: CASSLVPGAPNEKLFF

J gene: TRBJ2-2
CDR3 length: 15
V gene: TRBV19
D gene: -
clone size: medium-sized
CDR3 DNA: TGTGCCAGTAGTATGGGCCCCAATAGGGCCGGGGAGCTGTTTTTT
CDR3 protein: CASSMGPNRAGELFF

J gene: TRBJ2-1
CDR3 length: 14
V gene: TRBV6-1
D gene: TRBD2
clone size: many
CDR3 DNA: TGTGCCAGCAGCCCCTCGGGGGGGAGCGGTGAGCAGTTCTTC
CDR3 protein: CASSPSGGSGEQFF

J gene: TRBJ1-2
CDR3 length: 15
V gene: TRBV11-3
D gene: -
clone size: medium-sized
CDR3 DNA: TGTGCCAGCAGCCTGGGTAATCTAGGGACGCATGGCTACACCTTC
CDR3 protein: CASSLGNLGTHGYTF

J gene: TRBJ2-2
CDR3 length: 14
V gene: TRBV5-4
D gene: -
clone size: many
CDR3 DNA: TGTGCCAGCAGCTATGGACTAAACACCGGGGAGCTGTTTTTT
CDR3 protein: CASSYGLNTGELFF